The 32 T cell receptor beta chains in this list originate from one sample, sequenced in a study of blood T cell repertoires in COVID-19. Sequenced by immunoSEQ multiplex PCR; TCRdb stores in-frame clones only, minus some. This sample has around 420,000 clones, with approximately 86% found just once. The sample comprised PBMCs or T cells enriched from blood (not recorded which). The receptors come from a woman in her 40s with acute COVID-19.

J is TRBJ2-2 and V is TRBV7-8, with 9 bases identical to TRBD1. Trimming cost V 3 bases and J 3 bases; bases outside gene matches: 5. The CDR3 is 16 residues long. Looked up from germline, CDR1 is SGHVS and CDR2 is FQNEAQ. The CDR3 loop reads CASSFWDREDTGELFF. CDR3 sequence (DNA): TGTGCCAGCAGCTTTTGGGACAGGGAGGACACCGGGGAGCTGTTTTTT.

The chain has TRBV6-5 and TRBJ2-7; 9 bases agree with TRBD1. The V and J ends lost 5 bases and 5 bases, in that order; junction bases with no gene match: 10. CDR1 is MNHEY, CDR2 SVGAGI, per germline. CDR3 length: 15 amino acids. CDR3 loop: CASSITGTGSHEQYF. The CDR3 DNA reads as TGTGCCAGCAGTATAACCGGGACAGGGTCACACGAGCAGTACTTC.

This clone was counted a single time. The CDR3 DNA follows: TGTGCCAGCAGCGTAGAACTTTACGAGCAGTACTTC. Protein product: CASSVELYEQYF. The chain joins TRBV5-6 to TRBJ2-7; D gene ambiguous. The CDR3 length is 12 residues. V was cut by 4 bases and J by 4 bases, with 9 bases left in between. Germline CDR1 reads SGHDT; CDR2 reads YYEEEE.

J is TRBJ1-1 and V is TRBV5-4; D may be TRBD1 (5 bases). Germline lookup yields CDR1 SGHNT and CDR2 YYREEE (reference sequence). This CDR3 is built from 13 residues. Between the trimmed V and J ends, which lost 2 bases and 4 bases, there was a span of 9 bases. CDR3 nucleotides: TGTGCCAGCAGCTTCGGGGGACGCACTGAAGCTTTCTTT. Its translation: CASSFGGRTEAFF.

CDR3 residues: CASSLWGAGMNTEAFF. Written as DNA, the CDR3 is TGTGCCAGCAGCCTTTGGGGAGCAGGTATGAACACTGAAGCTTTCTTT. The chain carries TRBV7-9 and TRBJ1-1; D unclear. Germline CDR1 SEHNR, CDR2 FQNEAQ (reference sequence). The CDR3 sequence is 16 residues long. V lost 5 bases, J lost 0 bases, and 16 bases lay in between.

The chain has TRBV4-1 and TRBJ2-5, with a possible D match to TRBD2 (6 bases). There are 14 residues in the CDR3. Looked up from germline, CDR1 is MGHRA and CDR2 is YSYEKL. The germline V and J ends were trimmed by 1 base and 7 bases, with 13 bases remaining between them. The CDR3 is CASSQVGGLGTQYF. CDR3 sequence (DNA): TGCGCCAGCAGCCAAGTCGGGGGTTTGGGGACCCAGTACTTC.

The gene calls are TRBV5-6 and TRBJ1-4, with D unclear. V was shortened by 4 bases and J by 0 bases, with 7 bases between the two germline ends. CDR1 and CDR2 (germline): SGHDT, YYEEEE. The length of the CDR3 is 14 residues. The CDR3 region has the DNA TGTGCCAGCAGCCTCGGGGCAACTAATGAAAAACTGTTTTTT. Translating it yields CASSLGATNEKLFF.

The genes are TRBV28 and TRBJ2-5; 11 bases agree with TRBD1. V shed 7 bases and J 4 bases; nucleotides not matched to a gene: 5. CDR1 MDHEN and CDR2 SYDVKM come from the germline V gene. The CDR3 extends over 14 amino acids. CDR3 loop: CASTGQGAVETQYF. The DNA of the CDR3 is TGTGCCAGCACCGGACAGGGGGCGGTAGAGACCCAGTACTTC. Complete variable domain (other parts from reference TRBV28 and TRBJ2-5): DVKVTQSSRYLVKRTGEKVFLECVQDMDHENMFWYRQDPGLGLRLIYFSYDVKMKEKGDIPEGYSVSREKKERFSLILESASTNQTSMYLCASTGQGAVETQYFGPGTRLLVL.

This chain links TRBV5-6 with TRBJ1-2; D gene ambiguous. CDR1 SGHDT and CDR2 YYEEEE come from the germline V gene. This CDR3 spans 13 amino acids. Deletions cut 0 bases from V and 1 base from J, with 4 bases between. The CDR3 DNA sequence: TGTGCCAGCAGCTTGGGCGTTAACTATGGCTACACCTTC. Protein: CASSLGVNYGYTF.

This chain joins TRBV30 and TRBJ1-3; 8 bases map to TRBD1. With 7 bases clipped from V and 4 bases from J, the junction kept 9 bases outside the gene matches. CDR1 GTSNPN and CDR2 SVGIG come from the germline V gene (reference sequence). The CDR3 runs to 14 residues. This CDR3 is CALAPRGPGNTIYF. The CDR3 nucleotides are TGTGCCTTAGCACCCAGGGGGCCAGGAAACACCATATATTTT.

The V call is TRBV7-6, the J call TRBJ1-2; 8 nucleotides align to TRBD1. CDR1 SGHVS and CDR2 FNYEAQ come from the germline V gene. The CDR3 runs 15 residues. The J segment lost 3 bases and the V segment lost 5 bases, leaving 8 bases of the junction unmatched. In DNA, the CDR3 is TGTGCCAGCAGCGCTCGACAGGGGCAAGACTATGGCTACACCTTC. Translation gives CASSARQGQDYGYTF. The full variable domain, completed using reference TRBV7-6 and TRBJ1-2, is GAGVSQSPRYKVTKRGQDVALRCDPISGHVSLYWYRQALGQGPEFLTYFNYEAQQDKSGLPNDRFSAERPEGSISTLTIQRTEQRDSAMYRCASSARQGQDYGYTFGSGTRLTVV.

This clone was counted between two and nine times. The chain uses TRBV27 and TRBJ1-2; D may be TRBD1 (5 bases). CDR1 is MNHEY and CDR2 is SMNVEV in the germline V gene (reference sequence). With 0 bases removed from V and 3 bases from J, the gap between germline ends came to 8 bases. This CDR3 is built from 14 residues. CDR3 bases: TGTGCCAGCAGTTTATCAGGGGCAGACTATGGCTACACCTTC. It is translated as CASSLSGADYGYTF.

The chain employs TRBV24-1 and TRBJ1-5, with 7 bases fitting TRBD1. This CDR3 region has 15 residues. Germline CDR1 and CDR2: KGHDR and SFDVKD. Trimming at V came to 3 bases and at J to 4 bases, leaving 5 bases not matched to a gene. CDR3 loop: CATSDTGQANQPQHF. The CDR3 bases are TGTGCCACCAGTGATACTGGACAGGCTAATCAGCCCCAGCATTTT.

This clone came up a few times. As DNA, the CDR3 is TGTGCCAGCAGTTTATGGAATGGAGGGGAAAAACTGTTTTTT. Its protein product is CASSLWNGGEKLFF. The V gene is TRBV27, the J gene TRBJ1-4; no reliable D call. There are 14 residues in the CDR3. V was pared by 1 base and J by 8 bases, with 11 bases between. CDR1 is MNHEY, CDR2 SMNVEV, per germline (reference sequence). The whole variable domain, remainder taken from reference TRBV27 and TRBJ1-4, is EAQVTQNPRYLITVTGKKLTVTCSQNMNHEYMSWYRQDPGLGLRQIYYSMNVEVTDKGDVPEGYKVSRKEKRNFPLILESPSPNQTSLYFCASSLWNGGEKLFFGSGTQLSVL.

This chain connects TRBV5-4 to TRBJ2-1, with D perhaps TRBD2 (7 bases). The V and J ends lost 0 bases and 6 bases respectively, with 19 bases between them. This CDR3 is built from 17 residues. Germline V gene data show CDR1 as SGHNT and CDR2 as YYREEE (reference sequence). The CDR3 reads CASSLAVGGPFGNEQFF. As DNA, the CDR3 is TGTGCCAGCAGCTTGGCCGTGGGGGGGCCGTTTGGCAATGAGCAGTTCTTC.

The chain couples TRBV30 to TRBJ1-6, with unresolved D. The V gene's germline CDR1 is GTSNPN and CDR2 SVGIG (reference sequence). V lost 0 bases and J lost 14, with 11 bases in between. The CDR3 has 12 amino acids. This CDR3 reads CAWSVQIFALHF. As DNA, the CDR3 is TGTGCCTGGAGTGTACAAATATTTGCCCTCCACTTT.

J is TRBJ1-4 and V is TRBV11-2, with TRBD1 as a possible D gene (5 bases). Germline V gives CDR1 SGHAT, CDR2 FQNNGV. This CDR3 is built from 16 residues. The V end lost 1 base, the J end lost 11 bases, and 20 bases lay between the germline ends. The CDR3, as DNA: TGTGCCAGCAGCTTAGGTGGGGCAACCCCTATCGGGAAACTGTTTTTT. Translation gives CASSLGGATPIGKLFF. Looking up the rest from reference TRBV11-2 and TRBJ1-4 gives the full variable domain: EAGVAQSPRYKIIEKRQSVAFWCNPISGHATLYWYQQILGQGPKLLIQFQNNGVVDDSQLPKDRFSAERLKGVDSTLKIQPAKLEDSAVYLCASSLGGATPIGKLFFGSGTQLSVL.

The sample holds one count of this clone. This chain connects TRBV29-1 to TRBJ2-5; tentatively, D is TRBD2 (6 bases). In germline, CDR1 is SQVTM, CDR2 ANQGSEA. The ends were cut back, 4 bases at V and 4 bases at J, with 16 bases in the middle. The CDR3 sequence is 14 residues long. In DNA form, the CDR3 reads TGCAGCGTTGTATCGGTGACTAGAGGAGAGACCCAGTACTTC. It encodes CSVVSVTRGETQYF.

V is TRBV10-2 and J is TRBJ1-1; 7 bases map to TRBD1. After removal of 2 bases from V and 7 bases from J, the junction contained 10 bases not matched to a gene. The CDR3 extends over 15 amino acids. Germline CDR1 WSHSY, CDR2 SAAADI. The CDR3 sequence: CASSEPRGARDEAFF. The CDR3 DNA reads TGCGCCAGCAGTGAGCCCAGGGGGGCGCGGGATGAAGCTTTCTTT.

CDR3 sequence: CASSILGGQGNQPQHF. The CDR3 coding sequence is TGTGCCAGTAGTATTCTAGGCGGACAGGGCAATCAGCCCCAGCATTTT. The V call is TRBV19, the J call TRBJ1-5; 7 bases match TRBD1. With 3 bases clipped from V and 2 bases from J, the junction kept 7 bases outside the gene matches. The length of the CDR3 is 16 residues. CDR1 LNHDA and CDR2 SQIVND come from the germline V gene (reference sequence).

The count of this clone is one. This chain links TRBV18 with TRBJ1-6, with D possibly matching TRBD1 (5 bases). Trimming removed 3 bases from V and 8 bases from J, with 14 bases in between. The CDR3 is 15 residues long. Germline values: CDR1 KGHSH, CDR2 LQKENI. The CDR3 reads CASSPAQGRDSPLHF. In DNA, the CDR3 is TGTGCCAGCTCACCGGCGCAGGGAAGAGATTCACCCCTCCACTTT.

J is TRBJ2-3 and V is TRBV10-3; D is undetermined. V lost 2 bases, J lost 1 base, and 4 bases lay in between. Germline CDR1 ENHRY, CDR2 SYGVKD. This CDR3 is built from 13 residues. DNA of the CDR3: TGTGCCATCAGTGAGCAGGGCACAGATACGCAGTATTTT. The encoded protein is CAISEQGTDTQYF.

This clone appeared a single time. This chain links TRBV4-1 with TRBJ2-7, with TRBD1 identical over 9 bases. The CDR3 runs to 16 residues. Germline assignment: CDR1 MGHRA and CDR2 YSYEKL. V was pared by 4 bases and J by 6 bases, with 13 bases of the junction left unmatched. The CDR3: CASSRGWGTGTAEQYF. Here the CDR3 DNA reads TGCGCCAGCAGCCGAGGGTGGGGGACAGGGACGGCCGAGCAGTACTTC.

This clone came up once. The CDR3 DNA sequence: TGTGCCAGCAGTTACTTCCGGGGGGCTGATGGCTACACCTTC. This sequence encodes CASSYFRGADGYTF. The rearrangement links TRBV6-5 to TRBJ1-2; D possibly corresponds to TRBD1 (6 bases). The CDR3 contains 14 residues. Germline V gene sequence: CDR1 MNHEY, CDR2 SVGAGI. Trimming left V 1 base short and J 6 bases short, with 12 bases between.

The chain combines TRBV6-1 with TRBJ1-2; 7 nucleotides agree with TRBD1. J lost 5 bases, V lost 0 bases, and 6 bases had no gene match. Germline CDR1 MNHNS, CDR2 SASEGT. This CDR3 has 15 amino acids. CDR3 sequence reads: CASSEAPDRRYGYTF. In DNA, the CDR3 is TGTGCCAGCAGTGAAGCGCCGGACAGGCGATATGGCTACACCTTC.

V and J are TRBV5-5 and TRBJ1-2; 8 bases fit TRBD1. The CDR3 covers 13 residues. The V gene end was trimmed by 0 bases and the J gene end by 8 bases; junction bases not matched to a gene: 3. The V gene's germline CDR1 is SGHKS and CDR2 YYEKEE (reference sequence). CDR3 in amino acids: CASSLAGGEGYTF. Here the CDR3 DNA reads TGTGCCAGCAGCTTGGCAGGGGGCGAAGGCTACACCTTC.

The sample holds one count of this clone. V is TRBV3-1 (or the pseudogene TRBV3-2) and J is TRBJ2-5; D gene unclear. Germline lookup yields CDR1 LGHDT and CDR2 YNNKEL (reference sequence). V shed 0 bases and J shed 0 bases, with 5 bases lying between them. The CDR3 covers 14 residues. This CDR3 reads CASSQDSDQETQYF. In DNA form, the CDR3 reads TGTGCCAGCAGCCAAGATTCGGACCAAGAGACCCAGTACTTC.

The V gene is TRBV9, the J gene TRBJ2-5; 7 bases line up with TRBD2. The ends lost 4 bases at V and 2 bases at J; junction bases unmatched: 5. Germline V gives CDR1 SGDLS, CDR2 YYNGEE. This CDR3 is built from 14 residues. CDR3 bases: TGTGCCAGCAGCCCGACGGGACTACAAGAGACCCAGTACTTC. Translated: CASSPTGLQETQYF. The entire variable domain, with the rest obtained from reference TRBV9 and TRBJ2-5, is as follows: DSGVTQTPKHLITATGQRVTLRCSPRSGDLSVYWYQQSLDQGLQFLIQYYNGEERAKGNILERFSAQQFPDLHSELNLSSLELGDSALYFCASSPTGLQETQYFGPGTRLLVL.

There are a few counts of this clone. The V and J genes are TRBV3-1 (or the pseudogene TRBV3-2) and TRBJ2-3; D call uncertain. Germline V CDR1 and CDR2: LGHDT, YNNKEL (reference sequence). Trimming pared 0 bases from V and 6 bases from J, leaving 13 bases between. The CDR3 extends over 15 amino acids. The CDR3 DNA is TGTGCCAGCAGCCAAGACAGAGGAACGATCGATACGCAGTATTTT. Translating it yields CASSQDRGTIDTQYF.

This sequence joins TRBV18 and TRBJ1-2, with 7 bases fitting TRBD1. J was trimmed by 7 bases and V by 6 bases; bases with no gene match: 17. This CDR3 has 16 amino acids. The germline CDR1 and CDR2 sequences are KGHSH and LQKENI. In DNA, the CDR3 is TGTGCCAGCTCGCCAGGGACAGTCTCCGCGGGGGGTGGCTACACCTTC. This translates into CASSPGTVSAGGGYTF.

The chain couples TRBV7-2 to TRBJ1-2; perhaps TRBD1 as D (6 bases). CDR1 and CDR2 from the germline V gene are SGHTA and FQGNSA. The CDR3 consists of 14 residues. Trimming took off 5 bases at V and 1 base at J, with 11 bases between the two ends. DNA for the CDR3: TGTGCCAGCAGCCCTCGGACAGTTAACTATGGCTACACCTTC. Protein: CASSPRTVNYGYTF.

Written as DNA, the CDR3 is TGCAGCGTTTGGGGGACTAGTGAGCAGTTCTTC. Amino acids: CSVWGTSEQFF. The J gene is TRBJ2-1, the V gene TRBV29-1; 8 bases line up with TRBD2. The CDR3 has 11 residues. V was pared by 5 bases and J by 9 bases, with 3 bases of the junction left unmatched. Germline V gene data show CDR1 as SQVTM and CDR2 as ANQGSEA.